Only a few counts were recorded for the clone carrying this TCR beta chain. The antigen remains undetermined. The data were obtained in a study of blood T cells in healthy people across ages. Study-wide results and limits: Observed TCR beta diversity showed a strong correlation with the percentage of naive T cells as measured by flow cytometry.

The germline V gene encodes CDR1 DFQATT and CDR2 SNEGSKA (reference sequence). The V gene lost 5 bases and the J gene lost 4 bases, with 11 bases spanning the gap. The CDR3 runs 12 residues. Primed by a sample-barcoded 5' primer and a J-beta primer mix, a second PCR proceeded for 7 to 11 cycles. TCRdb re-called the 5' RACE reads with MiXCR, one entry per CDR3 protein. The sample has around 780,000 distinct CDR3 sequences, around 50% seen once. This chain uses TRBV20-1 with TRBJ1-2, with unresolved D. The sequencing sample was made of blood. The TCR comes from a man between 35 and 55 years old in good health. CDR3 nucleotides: TGCAGTGCTTCCGGCAGGAGCTATGGCTACACCTTC. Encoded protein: CSASGRSYGYTF.